This is a list of T cell receptor beta chains from one sample in a study of blood T cell repertoires in COVID-19. Profiling relied on immunoSEQ multiplex PCR, and the TCRdb table lists in-frame clones only, not all of them. Of 65,000 to 80,000 clones in the sample, about nine tenths are singletons; the top ten hold over 15%. The sample was peripheral blood. The receptors were gathered from an older man in a cohort sampled during active COVID-19. Both conserved end residues are part of each CDR3. The D gene is left open where the match is weak. Rows give clone size only sometimes, using once, few, many, or a class for an expanded clone.

CDR3nt,CDR3aa,v_gene,d_gene,j_gene,abundance
TGTGCCAGCTCACCATATCCAGGGGATATGGCTAATGAAAAACTGTTTTTT,CASSPYPGDMANEKLFF,TRBV18,.,TRBJ1-4,.
TGTGCCAGCAGTGAGCCTAGCGGGGGAACAGATACGCAGTATTTT,CASSEPSGGTDTQYF,TRBV6-1,TRBD2,TRBJ2-3,once
TGTGCCAGCAGACCTACTAGCGGGGGGGGCACCGGGGAGCTGTTTTTT,CASRPTSGGGTGELFF,TRBV2,TRBD2,TRBJ2-2,.
TGTGCCAGTAGTACAACTGGTGGCTACACCTTC,CASSTTGGYTF,TRBV19,.,TRBJ1-2,.
TGTGCCAGCAGTTACTTCAGCGGGGGGGCAGATACGCAGTATTTT,CASSYFSGGADTQYF,TRBV6-2/TRBV6-3,TRBD2,TRBJ2-3,.
TGTGCCAGCAGTCTGGACAGCCGACCCCTCCACTTT,CASSLDSRPLHF,TRBV14,.,TRBJ1-6,few
TGTGCCAGCGGGCCGGCGTCTCGTAATGAAAAACTGTTTTTT,CASGPASRNEKLFF,TRBV6-5,.,TRBJ1-4,.
TGTGCCAGCAGCTTGGGGGGGGGCGCCTATGGCTACACCTTC,CASSLGGGAYGYTF,TRBV5-4,.,TRBJ1-2,.
TGTGCCAGCAGCCCCGGGACACAAAACACCGGGGAGCTGTTTTTT,CASSPGTQNTGELFF,TRBV3-1/TRBV3-2,.,TRBJ2-2,.
TGTGCCAGCAGCCACCGGGACAGGGATGAAAAACTGTTTTTT,CASSHRDRDEKLFF,TRBV3-1/TRBV3-2,TRBD1,TRBJ1-4,.
TGTGCCAGTAGTCCACAACAGGAAAAACTGTTTTTT,CASSPQQEKLFF,TRBV19,.,TRBJ1-4,.
TGTGCCAGCAGCCAGGGGCGGGGGCCTCGCACAGATACGCAGTATTTT,CASSQGRGPRTDTQYF,TRBV7-9,.,TRBJ2-3,.
TGTGCCAGCAGCTTAAGAGTGGGAGGGACAGGACCCATGAACCACTATGGCTACACCTTC,CASSLRVGGTGPMNHYGYTF,TRBV13,TRBD1,TRBJ1-2,few
TGTGCCAGCAGTGACCCCGGACAGGATAATTCACCCCTCCACTTT,CASSDPGQDNSPLHF,TRBV25-1,TRBD1,TRBJ1-6,.
TGTGCCAGCAGTCCCGGTGGAGCGGGAGGAAATGAGCAGTTCTTC,CASSPGGAGGNEQFF,TRBV28,TRBD2,TRBJ2-1,.
TGTGCCAGCAGTTTAGTGGACAGGGAGGGGTACACCTTC,CASSLVDREGYTF,TRBV28,TRBD1,TRBJ1-2,.
TGTGCCAGCTCACGCTACGGGTCTGGGGCCAACGTCCTGACTTTC,CASSRYGSGANVLTF,TRBV18,.,TRBJ2-6,.
TGCGCCAGCAGCTTCGGTGGAGAAGACCCTGAAGCTTTCTTT,CASSFGGEDPEAFF,TRBV5-1,.,TRBJ1-1,.
TGCGCCAGCAGCTTGGATGGACAGGGGGCGAGCGGCTATGGCTACACCTTC,CASSLDGQGASGYGYTF,TRBV5-1,TRBD1,TRBJ1-2,.
TGTGCCAGCAGCTTAGGGCCGGGGTTAACGGATACGCAGTATTTT,CASSLGPGLTDTQYF,TRBV7-3,.,TRBJ2-3,.
TGTGCCACCAGTGACCCGCTAAAAAACACCGGGGAGCTGTTTTTT,CATSDPLKNTGELFF,TRBV24-1,.,TRBJ2-2,.
TGTGCCACCGGGGACAGAAGTCACTCCTACGAGCAGTACTTC,CATGDRSHSYEQYF,TRBV24-1,TRBD1,TRBJ2-7,medium-sized
TGTGCCAGTAATTACAGGGGAACAGATACGCAGTATTTT,CASNYRGTDTQYF,TRBV7-2,TRBD1,TRBJ2-3,.
TGTGCCAGCAGCTTATCAACATTTTATGGCTACACCTTC,CASSLSTFYGYTF,TRBV7-7,.,TRBJ1-2,.
TGCAGCGTTGGTCTGAACACCGGGGAGCTGTTTTTT,CSVGLNTGELFF,TRBV29-1,.,TRBJ2-2,.
TGTGCCAGCTCGCCAGGAGGAAACACTGAAGCTTTCTTT,CASSPGGNTEAFF,TRBV18,.,TRBJ1-1,few
TGTGCCAGCAGCCGCACTCTAGCGACAGATACGCAGTATTTT,CASSRTLATDTQYF,TRBV3-1/TRBV3-2,.,TRBJ2-3,.
TGCGCCAGCAGCCAAGCTAGCGGGGGCTCGAATGAGCAGTTCTTC,CASSQASGGSNEQFF,TRBV4-1,TRBD2,TRBJ2-1,.
TGTGCCACCAGTGATTTGAGACCGCGGGGGGGCCCGGGAGTAATCACAGATACGCAGTATTTT,CATSDLRPRGGPGVITDTQYF,TRBV24-1,TRBD2,TRBJ2-3,.
TGTGCCAGCAGCTTAGCGGGGACAGGGAACAATGAGCAGTTCTTC,CASSLAGTGNNEQFF,TRBV7-2,TRBD1,TRBJ2-1,.
TGTGCCAGCAGTGGACAGAGTCCCTATGGCTACACCTTC,CASSGQSPYGYTF,TRBV12-3/TRBV12-4,.,TRBJ1-2,.
TGTGCCAGCAGTTACGTGGCAGGCCTTAGCAATCAGCCCCAGCATTTT,CASSYVAGLSNQPQHF,TRBV6-2/TRBV6-3,.,TRBJ1-5,once
TGTGCCAGCAGCCACGGAATAGCGGGGCAGGCAGATACGCAGTATTTT,CASSHGIAGQADTQYF,TRBV11-3,TRBD2,TRBJ2-3,.
TGTGCCAGTAGTATCAATAGCGGGGGGGTCCGGGAGCAGTTCTTC,CASSINSGGVREQFF,TRBV19,TRBD2,TRBJ2-1,.
TGCGCCAGCAGCACTGGACAGCCTCTCACCGGGGAGCTGTTTTTT,CASSTGQPLTGELFF,TRBV5-1,.,TRBJ2-2,.
TGCGCCAGCCAGGGGGACATCTCCTATAATTCACCCCTCCACTTT,CASQGDISYNSPLHF,TRBV5-1,TRBD1,TRBJ1-6,.
TGTGCCAGCAGTCAAGGGCCGGGACAGGGCCATCAGCCCCAGCATTTT,CASSQGPGQGHQPQHF,TRBV6-1,TRBD1,TRBJ1-5,few
TGCGCCAGCAGCCAAGGGTTCCAGGGCAATCAGCCCCAGCATTTT,CASSQGFQGNQPQHF,TRBV4-3,.,TRBJ1-5,.
TGTGCCAGCAGTTTGGGACAGATGGATACTGAAGCTTTCTTT,CASSLGQMDTEAFF,TRBV28,TRBD1,TRBJ1-1,.
TGTGCCAGCCGGCAGGACAGGTATAACTATGGCTACACCTTC,CASRQDRYNYGYTF,TRBV7-2,TRBD1,TRBJ1-2,.
TGTGCCATCAGTGGGGACAGCCACTCTGGAAACACCATATATTTT,CAISGDSHSGNTIYF,TRBV10-3,TRBD1,TRBJ1-3,few
TGCGCCAGCAGCCAAGGACTGGGTTCCACAGATACGCAGTATTTT,CASSQGLGSTDTQYF,TRBV4-1,.,TRBJ2-3,.
TGTGCCAGCAGCGCCACGGGGGGGCCGAACACCGGGGAGCTGTTTTTT,CASSATGGPNTGELFF,TRBV9,TRBD2,TRBJ2-2,.
TGTGCCAGCAGCCCCGGGACAGCCTCCTATGGCTACACCTTC,CASSPGTASYGYTF,TRBV5-8,TRBD1,TRBJ1-2,.
TGTGCCAGCAGTCCGTACTCTAACTATGGCTACACCTTC,CASSPYSNYGYTF,TRBV11-2,.,TRBJ1-2,.
TGTGCCAGCAGCCGAGAAGGATTAGCGGGGGACCGCTCCTACGAGCAGTACTTC,CASSREGLAGDRSYEQYF,TRBV4-2,TRBD2,TRBJ2-7,few